This TCR beta chain is drawn from a study of cytomegalovirus exposure and HLA in healthy donors. The study, taken as a whole, reports: It was taken for granted in presence/absence analyses that sequencing depth across donors was roughly uniform.

Vbeta (60) and Jbeta (13) primers were used in the PCR. Libraries were prepared by immunoSEQ multiplex PCR; TCRdb keeps only in-frame clonotypes and omits some of them. The data hold about 190,000 clones, with around 87% observed a single time. Germline V gene data show CDR1 as SEHNR and CDR2 as FQNEAQ (reference sequence). V was clipped by 1 base and J by 2 bases, with 9 bases between them. The CDR3 sequence is 14 residues long. In the case of this clone: What it binds is not known.

V is TRBV7-9 and J is TRBJ2-7; D is uncertain. Sequences were obtained from PBMCs. The TCR was taken from a woman between 18 and 30 years old in good health and CMV-seronegative. CDR3 DNA: TGTGCCAGCAGCTTAGTTGGCCAAACCTACGAGCAGTACTTC. Its protein product is CASSLVGQTYEQYF.